The subject of this entry is one T cell receptor (beta chain). Its specificity is unknown. Indicated time point: week 23, last vaccination. Mutant IDH1 20-mer peptide, at 300 ug, made up each vaccine dose, with topical imiquimod. The CDR3 contains 14 residues. Germline CDR1 reads MGHRA; CDR2 reads YSYEKL. V was shortened by 8 bases and J by 3 bases, with 17 bases between the two germline ends. The protocol was immunoSEQ multiplex PCR, while the TCRdb copy is restricted to in-frame clones and leaves out a portion. This sample yields 35,000 to 50,000 clones, of which approximately 90% are seen a single time; roughly 3.9% belongs to the top ten. The entry originates in a study of a mutant IDH1 vaccine in newly diagnosed glioma.

The chain carries TRBV4-1 and TRBJ2-7; D is ambiguous. The receptor comes from a man aged 50-60 years with glioma. This specimen was PBMCs, taken from a glioma patient whose treatment included an IDH1 peptide vaccine. CDR3 DNA sequence: TGCGCCAGCGGTTCAGCGAGTGGGGTCTACGAGCAGTACTTC. It is translated as CASGSASGVYEQYF.